The 30 T cell receptor beta chains below come from one sample, sequenced in a study of CD4 T cells in relation to SARS-CoV-2 and coronaviruses. Before the COVID-19 pandemic, during about 2011-2019, CD4+ T cells were taken from unexposed donors. After ten to eleven days of culture, CD4+ T cells were isolated. Their cognate antigens are unknown. Sequencing used immunoSEQ multiplex PCR; TCRdb keeps in-frame clones, though not all of them. The sample consists of about 22,000 clones, around 74% of them appearing once. Sequenced material: CD4+ T cells from PBMCs, cultured in vitro. The origin of the receptors is a human donor in good health.

The chain is built from TRBV5-5 and TRBJ2-7, with D possibly TRBD1 on 6 matching bases. Germline V gene data show CDR1 as SGHKS and CDR2 as YYEKEE (reference sequence). The CDR3 spans 15 residues. V was cut by 0 bases and J by 0 bases, with 10 bases left in between. The CDR3 loop reads CASSLVTGSSYEQYF. The DNA for the CDR3 is TGTGCCAGCAGCTTGGTCACAGGGAGCTCCTACGAGCAGTACTTC.

The J gene is TRBJ1-4, the V gene TRBV4-2; D is ambiguous. Germline CDR1 is LGHNA and CDR2 is YNFKEQ. The CDR3 is made up of 14 amino acids. V was trimmed by 0 bases and J by 13 bases, leaving 15 bases between them. CDR3 nucleotides: TGTGCCAGCAGCCAAGAAGGGAATGGCGGAAGACTGTTTTTT. Translation gives CASSQEGNGGRLFF.

The chain couples TRBV2 to TRBJ2-2; 7 nucleotides align to TRBD2. V lost 11 bases and J lost 3; bases outside the gene matches: 6. The germline CDR1 and CDR2 sequences are SNHLY and FYNNEI. The CDR3 consists of 13 residues. For the CDR3, the DNA is TGTGCCGGGGGGGACGGATACACCGGGGAGCTGTTTTTT. The encoded protein is CAGGDGYTGELFF.

The chain links TRBV12-5 to TRBJ1-1; no reliable D call. V was clipped by 7 bases and J by 4 bases, with 16 bases between them. The CDR3 totals 14 residues. In germline, CDR1 is LGHNT, CDR2 FRNRAP. In DNA, the CDR3 is TGTGCTAGTGCCACGGCCACAGCGGGCACTGAAGCTTTCTTT. The encoded protein is CASATATAGTEAFF.

Only a few counts were recorded for this clone. V usage is TRBV6-5 and J usage is TRBJ1-4; D possibly corresponds to TRBD1 (6 bases). CDR1 is MNHEY, CDR2 SVGAGI, per germline. The germline V and J ends were trimmed by 7 bases and 7 bases, with 13 bases remaining between them. The CDR3 runs 13 residues. The CDR3 reads CASTPTGSEKLFF. CDR3 in DNA: TGTGCCAGCACTCCGACAGGATCTGAAAAACTGTTTTTT.

The J gene is TRBJ1-2, the V gene TRBV10-1; D perhaps matches TRBD1 (5 bases). Trimming removed 3 bases from V and 4 bases from J, with 12 bases in between. Germline V gives CDR1 WNHNN, CDR2 SYGVQD (reference sequence). The CDR3 has 14 amino acids. The DNA of the CDR3 is TGCGCCAGCAGTGAAGGGACCGACTTCTATGGCTACACCTTC. Its translation: CASSEGTDFYGYTF.

The rearrangement uses TRBV9 and TRBJ2-3; D call uncertain. The CDR3 is 15 residues long. V was trimmed by 0 bases and J by 2 bases, leaving 10 bases between them. Germline V gene sequence: CDR1 SGDLS, CDR2 YYNGEE. Here the CDR3 reads CASSVAPENTDTQYF. The CDR3 DNA reads as TGTGCCAGCAGCGTAGCCCCTGAGAACACAGATACGCAGTATTTT.

The chain couples TRBV28 to TRBJ2-5; D is undetermined. This CDR3 spans 13 amino acids. Germline assignment: CDR1 MDHEN and CDR2 SYDVKM. V dropped 11 bases and J dropped 1 base, with 14 bases sitting between them. The CDR3 coding sequence is TGTGCCTCTAACACCGGCCTCCAAGAGACCCAGTACTTC. Its protein product is CASNTGLQETQYF.

The rearrangement uses TRBV6-5 and TRBJ2-7, with D tentatively TRBD1 (6 bases). Germline lookup yields CDR1 MNHEY and CDR2 SVGAGI. CDR3 length: 13 amino acids. Trimming left V 5 bases short and J 3 bases short, with 11 bases between. The CDR3 is CASSNAQGYEQYF. The DNA of the CDR3 is TGTGCCAGCAGTAATGCACAGGGCTACGAGCAGTACTTC.

The chain uses TRBV10-1 and TRBJ2-3, with TRBD2 as a possible D gene (5 bases). The CDR3 extends over 15 amino acids. V shed 5 bases and J shed 5 bases, with 17 bases lying between them. Germline lookup yields CDR1 WNHNN and CDR2 SYGVQD (reference sequence). The CDR3 is CASSLDSPTQDTQYF. The CDR3 coding sequence is TGCGCCAGCAGTTTGGACTCCCCAACACAAGATACGCAGTATTTT.

The V and J genes are TRBV19 and TRBJ1-4, with D unclear. V was trimmed by 6 bases and J by 5 bases, leaving 16 bases between them. Germline V gene lookup returns CDR1 LNHDA and CDR2 SQIVND (reference sequence). The CDR3 is 15 amino acids. The CDR3 DNA reads TGTGCCAGTAGCCTTGGGCCAGGACTAAATGAAAAACTGTTTTTT. Amino acid sequence: CASSLGPGLNEKLFF.

This chain joins TRBV6-1 and TRBJ2-1; no definite D call. Trimming stripped 2 bases from V and 5 bases from J, with 19 bases between. CDR3 length: 17 residues. Germline V gene sequence: CDR1 MNHNS, CDR2 SASEGT. The CDR3 DNA is TGTGCCAGCAGTGAATGGCCGGGTAGCTCGGAGAACAATGAGCAGTTCTTC. Translated, it gives CASSEWPGSSENNEQFF.

The chain uses TRBV3-1 (or the pseudogene TRBV3-2) and TRBJ1-2; D unclear. This CDR3 region has 13 residues. In germline, CDR1 is LGHDT, CDR2 YNNKEL (reference sequence). V was cut by 1 base and J by 7 bases, with 10 bases left in between. The CDR3 nucleotides read TGTGCCAGCAGCCAAGGAGGTACTCGTGGCTACACCTTC. It translates to CASSQGGTRGYTF.

The rearrangement uses TRBV27 and TRBJ2-3, with 8 bases that match TRBD1. CDR3 length: 18 residues. Germline V gives CDR1 MNHEY, CDR2 SMNVEV (reference sequence). With V trimmed by 4 bases and J by 1 base, 13 bases remained unmatched. Here the CDR3 DNA reads TGTGCCAGCAGTTGGGGCCTCCAGGGGGCAAGGGGCACAGATACGCAGTATTTT. Its protein product is CASSWGLQGARGTDTQYF.

The sample holds one count of this clone. J is TRBJ2-3 and V is TRBV11-2; D remains ambiguous. The CDR3 extends over 15 amino acids. Germline assignment: CDR1 SGHAT and CDR2 FQNNGV. V was cut by 5 bases and J by 3 bases, with 15 bases left in between. The CDR3 region has the DNA TGTGCCAGCAGCGCCAGTCGATTTACAACAGATACGCAGTATTTT. It yields the protein CASSASRFTTDTQYF.

This chain uses TRBV5-1 with TRBJ2-7, with 9 bases identical to TRBD1. The CDR3 covers 14 residues. Germline loops: CDR1 SGHRS, CDR2 YFSETQ. J was trimmed by 5 bases and V by 4 bases; bases with no gene match: 7. The CDR3 is CASSDRDRAHEQYF. In DNA, the CDR3 is TGCGCCAGCAGCGACCGGGACAGGGCGCACGAGCAGTACTTC.

The chain employs TRBV6-5 and TRBJ2-7; D may match TRBD1 or TRBD2 (5 bases each). The CDR3 contains 14 residues. Germline CDR1 reads MNHEY; CDR2 reads SVGAGI. V shed 1 base and J shed 2 bases, with 9 bases lying between them. The CDR3 region has the DNA TGTGCCAGCAGTTACTTTCAGGGAGCCTACGAGCAGTACTTC. This sequence encodes CASSYFQGAYEQYF.

The rearrangement uses TRBV19 and TRBJ2-1, with TRBD1 matching over 9 bases. This CDR3 is built from 17 residues. CDR1 is LNHDA and CDR2 is SQIVND in the germline V gene (reference sequence). Trimming cost V 7 bases and J 7 bases; bases outside gene matches: 17. CDR3 residues: CASKSNSLGQGENEQFF. The CDR3 nucleotides read TGTGCCAGTAAATCCAACTCCCTGGGACAGGGTGAGAATGAGCAGTTCTTC.

This clone came up a few times. The chain couples TRBV19 to TRBJ2-1; 13 bases are a match to TRBD2. The CDR3 is 19 amino acids. Unmatched junction bases numbered 23, after V lost 10 bases and J lost 8 bases. From germline, CDR1 is LNHDA and CDR2 SQIVND (reference sequence). CDR3 in amino acids: CATRFSGLAGEVQYYEQFF. In DNA, the CDR3 is TGTGCCACCCGATTTAGTGGACTAGCGGGAGAGGTCCAATATTATGAGCAGTTCTTC.

This clone was found a few times. The chain uses TRBV2 and TRBJ2-2, with D hard to call. The germline CDR1 and CDR2 sequences are SNHLY and FYNNEI. This CDR3 is built from 14 residues. The V gene lost 4 bases and the J gene lost 0 bases, with 6 bases spanning the gap. The CDR3 loop is CASSGDPNTGELFF. DNA for the CDR3: TGTGCCAGCAGTGGAGACCCGAACACCGGGGAGCTGTTTTTT.

The chain recombines TRBV2 with TRBJ1-5; TRBD1 matches at 9 bases. V dropped 7 bases and J dropped 1; count of bases not matched to a gene: 2. This CDR3 contains 14 residues. The germline V gene has CDR1 SNHLY and CDR2 FYNNEI. CDR3 nucleotides: TGTGCCAGCAATGGACAGGGGAGCAATCAGCCCCAGCATTTT. Its translation is CASNGQGSNQPQHF.

This CDR3 is CASTPGSPTGYTF. The DNA of the CDR3 is TGTGCCAGCACCCCTGGGAGTCCTACAGGCTACACCTTC. The chain links TRBV2 to TRBJ1-2, with no clear D. This CDR3 is 13 amino acids long. Germline V CDR1 and CDR2: SNHLY, FYNNEI. V was shortened by 7 bases and J by 8 bases, with 17 bases between the two germline ends.

There are a few counts of this clone. The chain carries TRBV19 and TRBJ2-7; perhaps TRBD2 as D (6 bases). With 5 bases removed from V and 4 bases from J, the gap between germline ends came to 9 bases. CDR3 length: 12 amino acids. Germline V lookup: CDR1 LNHDA, CDR2 SQIVND (reference sequence). This CDR3 reads CASSAAGYEQYF. DNA for the CDR3: TGTGCCAGTAGTGCCGCGGGATACGAGCAGTACTTC.

The chain links TRBV14 to TRBJ2-7, with 7 positions matching TRBD1. V lost 4 bases to trimming and J lost 2 bases; unmatched junction nucleotides: 2. CDR1 is SGHDN, CDR2 FVKESK, per germline. The length of the CDR3 is 13 residues. CDR3 bases: TGTGCCAGCAGCCGGGACAGAGCCTACGAGCAGTACTTC. As protein: CASSRDRAYEQYF.

The chain joins TRBV28 to TRBJ1-5; a weak D match, TRBD1 (5 bases). V lost 4 bases and J 6 bases, leaving 10 bases between the germline ends. CDR1 is MDHEN and CDR2 is SYDVKM in the germline V gene. This CDR3 has 13 residues. CDR3 bases: TGTGCCAGCAGTTCGGGGACCTCTCAGCCCCAGCATTTT. Translation gives CASSSGTSQPQHF.

The chain uses TRBV3-1 (or the pseudogene TRBV3-2) and TRBJ2-7; 11 nucleotides line up with TRBD2. Unmatched junction bases numbered 3, after V lost 4 bases and J lost 1 base. The CDR3 consists of 15 residues. Germline V lookup: CDR1 LGHDT, CDR2 YNNKEL (reference sequence). The CDR3 loop reads CASSPTSGSSYEQYF. As DNA, the CDR3 is TGTGCCAGCAGCCCCACTAGCGGGAGTTCCTACGAGCAGTACTTC.

The sample holds one count of this clone. This chain uses TRBV5-1 with TRBJ2-1; TRBD1 matches 10 bases. Trimming took 1 base from V and 9 from J; bases not matched to a gene: 19. Germline-derived CDR1 and CDR2 are SGHRS and YFSETQ. The CDR3 loop spans 19 amino acids. The CDR3: CASSLRSGQGTGLAAEQFF. The CDR3 DNA reads as TGCGCCAGCAGCTTGAGGTCGGGACAGGGGACAGGACTAGCCGCTGAGCAGTTCTTC.

This chain joins TRBV11-2 and TRBJ1-2; TRBD1 might be the D (6 bases). CDR1 is SGHAT, CDR2 FQNNGV, per germline. V was trimmed by 5 bases and J by 2 bases, leaving 24 bases between them. This CDR3 has 18 amino acids. The CDR3 region is CASSQNLGGARPNYGYTF. In DNA, the CDR3 is TGTGCCAGCAGCCAGAATCTTGGGGGCGCGAGGCCGAACTATGGCTACACCTTC.

The chain is built from TRBV12-3 or TRBV12-4 and TRBJ2-7; 9 nucleotides line up with TRBD1. CDR3 length: 11 residues. Trimming cost V 6 bases and J 12 bases; bases outside gene matches: 6. The CDR3 nucleotides are TGTGCCAGCAGATTCGGGACAGGGCTGTACTTC. It is translated as CASRFGTGLYF.

This clone was seen once. The chain has TRBV3-1 (or the pseudogene TRBV3-2) and TRBJ2-4; 7 bases fit TRBD2. The J segment lost 0 bases and the V segment lost 3 bases, leaving 11 bases of the junction unmatched. Germline assignment: CDR1 LGHDT and CDR2 YNNKEL (reference sequence). There are 18 residues in the CDR3. The DNA for the CDR3 is TGTGCCAGCAGCCACCGGATAGCGGGCCATCTAGCCAAAAACATTCAGTACTTC. Translating gives CASSHRIAGHLAKNIQYF.